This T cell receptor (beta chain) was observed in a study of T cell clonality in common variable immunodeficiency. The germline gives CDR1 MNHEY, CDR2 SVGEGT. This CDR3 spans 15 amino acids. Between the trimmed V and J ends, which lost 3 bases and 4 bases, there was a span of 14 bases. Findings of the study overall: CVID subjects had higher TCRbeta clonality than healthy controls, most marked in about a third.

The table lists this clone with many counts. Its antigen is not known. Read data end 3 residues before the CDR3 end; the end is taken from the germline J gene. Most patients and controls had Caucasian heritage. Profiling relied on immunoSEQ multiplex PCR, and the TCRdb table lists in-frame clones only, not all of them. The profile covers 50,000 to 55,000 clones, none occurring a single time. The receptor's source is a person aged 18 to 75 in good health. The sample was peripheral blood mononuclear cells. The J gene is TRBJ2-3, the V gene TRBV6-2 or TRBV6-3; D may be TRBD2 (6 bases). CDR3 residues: CASSYSAGNSDTQYF. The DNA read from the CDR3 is TGTGCCAGCAGTTATTCGGCGGGAAACTCAGATACG.